The clone carrying this T cell receptor (beta chain) was detected only once. Its antigen is not known. Distinct nucleotide sequences in the sample also encode this CDR3. V lost 4 bases to trimming and J lost 3 bases, with 5 bases between them. CDR1 and CDR2 (germline): SGHTS, YDEGEE. This CDR3 comprises 12 residues. This record comes from a study of cytomegalovirus exposure and HLA in healthy donors. Study results and limitations: Most subjects had HLA-A and HLA-B alleles reportedly predicted accurately by TCR beta sequences.

PCR primers comprised 60 Vbeta and 13 Jbeta primers. TCRdb keeps only in-frame clones here, not all; method: immunoSEQ multiplex PCR. The table includes some 200,000 clones, around 74% detected once. The chain joins TRBV5-8 to TRBJ1-5; no firm D call. This sequence originates from a female donor in good health and CMV-seronegative. The sample taken for sequencing was PBMCs. The CDR3 spells CASSLYNQPQHF. For the CDR3, the DNA is TGTGCCAGCAGCCTATACAATCAGCCCCAGCATTTT. Using reference TRBV5-8 and TRBJ1-5 for the parts outside the CDR3, the full variable domain is EAGVTQSPTHLIKTRGQQATLRCSPISGHTSVYWYQQALGLGLQFLLWYDEGEERNRGNFPPRFSGRQFPNYSSELNVNALELEDSALYLCASSLYNQPQHFGDGTRLSIL.